Listed below are T cell receptor beta chains from one sample, sequenced in a study of cytomegalovirus exposure and HLA in healthy donors. Sequenced by immunoSEQ multiplex PCR; TCRdb stores in-frame clones only, minus some. The profile covers around 100,000 clones, with about 70% appearing a single time and approximately 4.4% taken by the ten largest. Sequenced: PBMCs. The receptors here all came from a man aged 30 to 39 in good health and CMV-seropositive. The CDR3 runs from the conserved cysteine through the conserved F or W. The D gene is left open where the match is weak. For some rows the clone size is stated as once, few or many, or as a class when expanded; others skip it.

cdr3_length j_call v_call clone_size d_call cdr3_nt cdr3_aa
15 TRBJ1-3 TRBV2 - TRBD1 TGTGCCAGCAGGAACAGGGGGGGAACTGGAAACACCATATATTTT CASRNRGGTGNTIYF
16 TRBJ1-4 TRBV5-1 many - TGCGCCAGCAGCGTGCGGGGGGCGCACACTAATGAAAAACTGTTTTTT CASSVRGAHTNEKLFF
14 TRBJ1-2 TRBV5-1 - - TGCGCCAGCAGCCCTGGACAGATTAACTATGGCTACACCTTC CASSPGQINYGYTF
16 TRBJ2-7 TRBV7-2 - TRBD2 TGTGCCAGCAGCTTAGATTCAGCGGGGGGGCTATACGAGCAGTACTTC CASSLDSAGGLYEQYF
15 TRBJ1-6 TRBV4-1 few - TGCGCCAGCAGCCAACTGTGGGCGGGTGGGTCACCCCTCCACTTT CASSQLWAGGSPLHF
14 TRBJ1-2 TRBV7-2 - - TGTGCCAGCAGCCCCGCGGAAGGATACTGGGGCTACACCTTC CASSPAEGYWGYTF
14 TRBJ2-1 TRBV29-1 - - TGCAGCGTTGAAAGGGGTTTGGGATACAATGAGCAGTTCTTC CSVERGLGYNEQFF
13 TRBJ1-5 TRBV6-1 - - TGTGCCGCTCATCTTTCGGGGTTTCAGCCCCAGCATTTT CAAHLSGFQPQHF
16 TRBJ2-2 TRBV7-9 - TRBD1 TGTTCCAGCAGCTTAGCGGGGACAGGGGGCATCGGGGAGCTGTTTTTT CSSSLAGTGGIGELFF
17 TRBJ2-1 TRBV2 - TRBD1 TGTGCCAGCAGTGAAGTAGGGGTGGGGACAGGGAGATATGAGCAGTTCTTC CASSEVGVGTGRYEQFF
15 TRBJ1-3 TRBV13 - - TGTGCCAGCAGACGCACTCCGAGCTCTGGAAACACCATATATTTT CASRRTPSSGNTIYF
13 TRBJ2-3 TRBV25-1 - - TGTGCCAGCAGTCCAACTAGTCCAGATACGCAGTATTTT CASSPTSPDTQYF
12 TRBJ2-7 TRBV5-4 - - TGTGCCAGCAGCACCGACTGGTACGAGCAGTACTTC CASSTDWYEQYF